The T cell receptor beta chain under discussion was sequenced for a study of human T cells and chemical hapten exposure. Time point: patch test 1, 2 weeks after DPC sensitization. The sample's treatment: therapeutic diphenylcyclopropenone sensitization with weekly scalp DPC. The CDR3 totals 16 residues. The germline V gene has CDR1 SGHTA and CDR2 FQGNSA. V lost 0 bases and J lost 5, with 11 bases in between. For this clonotype: Antigen specificity is unknown.

Findings of the study overall: With patch test score, the counts of PT1 expanded TCRs showed a positive correlation.

Individual cDNA molecules received unique molecular identifiers in the library. A single record per CDR3 protein comes from TCRdb applying MiXCR to the RACE reads. The table shows tens of thousands of distinct CDR3 sequences, with around 30% occurring only once. This chain links TRBV7-2 with TRBJ2-6; D remains unclear. Sequences were derived from whole blood, sampled in connection with sensitization to the hapten diphenylcyclopropenone (DPC). The source of this sequence is a man aged 40-55 years with alopecia areata. Some clones in this sample may be carry-over from other donors' samples. The CDR3: CASSLAPGIWANVLTF. In nucleotides, the CDR3 is TGTGCCAGCAGCTTAGCTCCGGGTATCTGGGCCAACGTCCTGACTTTC.